Below, 15 T cell receptor beta chains from the same sample are listed, as sequenced in a study of CD8+CD57+ T cells in acquired aplastic anemia. All patients picked for sequencing had shown, by flow cytometry, an expansion of CD8+CD57+ cells. TCR beta VDJ and CDR3 profiling used genomic DNA as template. TCRdb recomputed calls from the reads with MiXCR, one row per CDR3 protein. Of roughly 250,000 distinct CDR3 sequences listed, roughly 82% are singletons. Sequenced material: sorted CD4+, CD8+, or CD8+CD57+ T cells (not recorded which) from PBMCs. The receptors originated from a human donor with aplastic anemia.

The J gene is TRBJ2-3, the V gene TRBV9, with D perhaps being TRBD1 or TRBD2 (5 bases each). The CDR3 loop spans 14 amino acids. The V end was cut by 7 bases, the J end by 14 bases, with 26 bases between. CDR1 and CDR2 from the germline V gene are SGDLS and YYNGEE. In DNA, the CDR3 is TGTGCCAGCGGCTTAGCTGGGGACCTTGAGTCCTTGTATTTT. Protein: CASGLAGDLESLYF.

This clonotype was recorded a few times. The chain uses TRBV6-2 or TRBV6-3 and TRBJ2-4; D possibly corresponds to TRBD1 (5 bases). Germline lookup yields CDR1 MNHEY and CDR2 SVGEGT. The CDR3 is 16 residues long. Trimming removed 2 bases at V and 0 bases at J, with 11 bases between. The CDR3 protein is CASSYDRSGAKNIQYF. The CDR3 nucleotides are TGTGCCAGCAGTTACGACAGAAGTGGAGCCAAAAACATTCAGTACTTC.

This clonotype was counted a single time. The genes are TRBV2 and TRBJ1-6, with D possibly matching TRBD1 (5 bases). The CDR3 is 15 residues long. V was pared by 3 bases and J by 5 bases, with 11 bases between. Germline CDR1 SNHLY, CDR2 FYNNEI. The CDR3 sequence is CASSDLGLNNSPLHF. The DNA for the CDR3 is TGTGCCAGCAGTGATTTGGGACTAAATAATTCACCCCTCCACTTT.

This clonotype was observed many times. The J gene is TRBJ1-1, the V gene TRBV27; tentatively, D is TRBD1 (6 bases). The ends were cut back, 8 bases at V and 5 bases at J, with 18 bases in the middle. The CDR3 covers 14 residues. In germline, CDR1 is MNHEY, CDR2 SMNVEV (reference sequence). The CDR3 DNA reads TGTGCCAGCGGGTCGGGGGCAGTTGGGACTGAAGCTTTCTTT. Amino acids: CASGSGAVGTEAFF.

This chain uses TRBV29-1 with TRBJ2-1; D is possibly TRBD2 (5 bases). Trimming shortened V by 1 base and J by 4 bases, and 17 bases separated the two germline ends. The CDR3 has 16 residues. In germline, CDR1 is SQVTM, CDR2 ANQGSEA. The CDR3 DNA reads TGCAGCGTTGAAGTCATGAGGGTCCAATTTTACAATGAGCAGTTCTTC. As protein: CSVEVMRVQFYNEQFF.

J is TRBJ2-7 and V is TRBV19, with a possible D match to TRBD1 (6 bases). Germline assignment: CDR1 LNHDA and CDR2 SQIVND (reference sequence). Trimming removed 9 bases at V and 6 bases at J, with 27 bases between. CDR3 length equals 16 residues. CDR3 region: CASRIARQANLAEQYV. The CDR3, as DNA: TGTGCCAGCAGGATAGCTAGACAGGCGAACCTGGCCGAGCAGTACGTC.

For this clonotype: The conserved final phenylalanine or tryptophan is absent from the CDR3, which likely points to a read error. It is unclear where the CDR3 begins or ends on the DNA, so no DNA is shown, and the CDR3 is as TCRdb lists it. The chain combines TRBV7-8 with TRBJ2-3; TRBD1, as called in the table, went unchecked against the DNA. Germline values: CDR1 SGHVS, CDR2 FQNEAQ. The CDR3 sequence runs 13 residues, both termini included. CDR3 protein: CASSVHSDETALS.

The CDR3 spells CASSWGGTGNTEAFF. In DNA, the CDR3 is TGTGCCAGCAGCTGGGGTGGAACGGGGAACACTGAAGCTTTCTTT. The rearrangement uses TRBV11-2 and TRBJ1-1, with D uncertain. The CDR3 has 15 amino acids. Deletions cut 4 bases from V and 1 base from J, with 13 bases between. Looked up from germline, CDR1 is SGHAT and CDR2 is FQNNGV.

This clonotype was detected only once. The chain recombines TRBV9 with TRBJ1-2, with 8 bases identical to TRBD1. Germline CDR1 is SGDLS and CDR2 is YYNGEE. The V gene end was trimmed by 5 bases and the J gene end by 6 bases; junction bases not matched to a gene: 15. This CDR3 has 16 residues. CDR3 protein: CASSPGAGGADDGYTF. The CDR3 DNA reads as TGTGCCAGCAGTCCAGGGGCAGGGGGCGCCGACGATGGCTACACCTTC.

Concerning this clonotype itself: A read error may account for a junction end that differs from germline. This rearrangement joins TRBV7-2 to TRBJ1-2, with a tentative D call TRBD1 (5 bases). The length of the CDR3 is 15 residues. CDR1 SGHTA and CDR2 FQGNSA come from the germline V gene. The CDR3 DNA reads TGCGCCAGCAGCCAAGCCCGGGGCGCCGACTATGGCTACACCTTC. This codes for CASSQARGADYGYTF.

The chain is built from TRBV20-1 and TRBJ1-2, with D possibly TRBD1 on 5 matching bases. The CDR3 has 14 residues. V lost 6 bases and J lost 3, with 17 bases in between. Germline loops: CDR1 DFQATT, CDR2 SNEGSKA (reference sequence). For the CDR3, the DNA is TGCAGTGCCAGTAGTTGGGGCACTGACTATGGCTACACCTTC. It is translated as CSASSWGTDYGYTF.

A word on this clonotype: Because the CDR3 is missing its conserved closing phenylalanine or tryptophan, this is likely a read error. The chain has TRBV7-8 and TRBJ2-3; no clear D gene. The last part of the DNA fits TRBJ1-5 better; the J call may be wrong. The CDR3 totals 13 residues. Looked up from germline, CDR1 is SGHVS and CDR2 is FQNEAQ. In DNA, the CDR3 is TGTGCCAGCAGCGTAGCGGGAGGAGCCGATCAGCATTAT. This codes for CASSVAGGADQHY.

The rearrangement uses TRBV24-1 and TRBJ2-7; the D is unclear. CDR1 KGHDR and CDR2 SFDVKD come from the germline V gene. The CDR3 covers 14 residues. The ends were cut back, 4 bases at V and 2 bases at J, with 11 bases in the middle. This CDR3 is CATSDQKPAYEQYV. The CDR3 DNA reads as TGTGCCACCAGTGACCAGAAACCAGCCTACGAGCAGTACGTC.

This clonotype was found a few times. V is TRBV5-6 and J is TRBJ2-3, with D tentatively TRBD1 or TRBD2 (6 bases each). Germline CDR1 reads SGHDT; CDR2 reads YYEEEE. V shed 0 bases and J shed 13 bases, with 18 bases lying between them. There are 14 residues in the CDR3. The CDR3 DNA reads as TGTGCCAGCAGCTTGGAGAGGGGGGCCCGGGTCAAGTATTTT. Protein sequence: CASSLERGARVKYF.

The rearrangement uses TRBV7-9 and TRBJ2-1; TRBD2 aligns across 9 bases. Trimming at V came to 3 bases and at J to 9 bases, leaving 15 bases not matched to a gene. CDR3 length: 17 amino acids. Germline V gene lookup returns CDR1 SEHNR and CDR2 FQNEAQ (reference sequence). This CDR3 is CASSFQRSGGTWGEQFF. DNA of the CDR3: TGTGCCAGCAGCTTTCAAAGAAGCGGGGGGACCTGGGGTGAGCAGTTCTTC.